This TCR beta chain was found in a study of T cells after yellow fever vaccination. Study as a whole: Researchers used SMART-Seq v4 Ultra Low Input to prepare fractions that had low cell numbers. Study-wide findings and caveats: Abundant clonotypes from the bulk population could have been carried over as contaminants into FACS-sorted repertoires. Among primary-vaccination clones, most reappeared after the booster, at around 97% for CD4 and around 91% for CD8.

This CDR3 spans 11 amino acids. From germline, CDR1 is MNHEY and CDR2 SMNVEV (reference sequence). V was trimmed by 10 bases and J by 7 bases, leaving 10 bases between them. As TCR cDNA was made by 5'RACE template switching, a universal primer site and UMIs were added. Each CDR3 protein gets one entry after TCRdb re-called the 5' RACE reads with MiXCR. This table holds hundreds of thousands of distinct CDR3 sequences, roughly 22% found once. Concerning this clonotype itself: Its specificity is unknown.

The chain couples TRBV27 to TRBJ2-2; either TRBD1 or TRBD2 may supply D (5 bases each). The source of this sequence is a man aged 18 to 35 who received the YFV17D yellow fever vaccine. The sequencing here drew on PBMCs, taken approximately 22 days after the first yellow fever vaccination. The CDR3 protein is CATSGSGELFF. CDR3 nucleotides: TGTGCCACCTCAGGGAGCGGGGAGCTGTTTTTT.